The source of this TCR beta chain is a study of OX40 agonist ivuxolimab in advanced cancers. CDR1 and CDR2 from the germline V gene are SEHNR and FQNEAQ (reference sequence). The CDR3 spans 15 residues. V was clipped by 5 bases and J by 4 bases, with 17 bases between them. Libraries were prepared by immunoSEQ multiplex PCR; TCRdb keeps only in-frame clonotypes and omits some of them. Of about 58,000 clones in the sample, roughly four fifths were seen once. Notes on the study in general: In CD8+ T cells, expanded clones were on average more numerous than in CD4+.

Comments on this clone: Antigen specificity is unknown.

The rearrangement links TRBV7-9 to TRBJ1-2, with D perhaps matching TRBD1 (6 bases). This TCR derives from an adult with an advanced solid tumor such as melanoma, head and neck, liver or kidney cancer. The sequenced sample was CD4+ or CD8+ T cells sorted from blood, obtained in a trial of the OX40 agonist ivuxolimab. CDR3 region: CASSPEPGGSYGYTF. In DNA form, the CDR3 reads TGTGCCAGCAGCCCCGAGCCCGGGGGCAGCTATGGCTACACCTTC.